This TCR beta chain was retrieved from a study of blood T cell repertoires in COVID-19. There are a few counts of this clone. In Seattle, patients joined the study during active infection and were tracked longitudinally. Per the authors' pipeline: Amplification from reference gene primers served as the basis for estimated nucleated cell counts. Profiled with immunoSEQ multiplex PCR; TCRdb holds only in-frame clones, not every one. V, J and clone size are those of that table, while D and trimming were read from the DNA. The data hold roughly 440,000 clones, with approximately 90% observed a single time. CDR1 is SGDLS, CDR2 YYNGEE, per germline. Trimming removed 3 bases from V and 15 bases from J; junction bases left unmatched: 18. This CDR3 is 16 amino acids long.

V gene TRBV9 combines with J gene TRBJ2-1; 10 bases align to TRBD2. This TCR was recovered from a woman in her fifties or sixties with COVID-19, enrolled during active disease. Specimen: peripheral blood. This CDR3 is CASSGQKEGSGGPRFF. The CDR3 coding sequence is TGTGCCAGCAGCGGCCAGAAAGAGGGTAGCGGGGGGCCCCGGTTCTTC. Full variable domain (rest looked up from reference TRBV9 and TRBJ2-1): DSGVTQTPKHLITATGQRVTLRCSPRSGDLSVYWYQQSLDQGLQFLIQYYNGEERAKGNILERFSAQQFPDLHSELNLSSLELGDSALYFCASSGQKEGSGGPRFFGPGTRLTVL.